This TCR beta chain was found in a study of OX40 agonist ivuxolimab in advanced cancers. Excluded were patients having autoimmune disease history or systemic immunosuppression. Trimming took 3 bases from V and 13 from J; bases not matched to a gene: 15. CDR1 and CDR2 (germline): SGHDT, YYEEEE. The CDR3 contains 14 residues. The study, taken as a whole, reports: Also present in some nonresponders was a low level of normalized T-cell clonal expansion. Fewer expanded clones were found on average in CD4+ than in CD8+ T cells. Antigen specificity was not determined for the expanded peripheral T cells.

In regard to this clone: Its antigen is as yet unknown.

The assay was immunoSEQ multiplex PCR, and TCRdb's table has in-frame clones only and misses some. The data show tens of thousands of clones, roughly four fifths seen once. The J gene is TRBJ2-5, the V gene TRBV5-6, with TRBD2 matching over 7 bases. The sequence was obtained from an adult with an advanced solid tumor such as melanoma, head and neck, liver or kidney cancer. The sample here was CD4+ or CD8+ T cells sorted from blood, taken in a trial of the OX40 agonist ivuxolimab. CDR3 bases: TGTGCCAGCAGCTCTGGTCGGGGTAGCGGGCCTGGGTACTTC. This sequence encodes CASSSGRGSGPGYF.